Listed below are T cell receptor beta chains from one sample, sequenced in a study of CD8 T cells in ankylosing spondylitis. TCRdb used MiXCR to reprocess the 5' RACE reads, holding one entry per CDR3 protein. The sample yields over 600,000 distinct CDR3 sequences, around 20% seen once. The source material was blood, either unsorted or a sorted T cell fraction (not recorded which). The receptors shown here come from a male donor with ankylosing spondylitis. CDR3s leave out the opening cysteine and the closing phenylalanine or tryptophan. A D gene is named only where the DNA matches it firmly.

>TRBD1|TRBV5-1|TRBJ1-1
ASSEQGGTEAF
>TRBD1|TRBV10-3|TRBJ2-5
AISQPGTGERTQY
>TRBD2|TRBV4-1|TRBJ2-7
VSSQEGTSGTYEQY
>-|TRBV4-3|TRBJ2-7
ASSQEIRREQY
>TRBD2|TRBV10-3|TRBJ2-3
AIQRTSGITDTQY
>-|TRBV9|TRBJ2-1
ASSIQSSYNEQF
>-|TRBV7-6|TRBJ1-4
ASSLGYHTTNEKLF
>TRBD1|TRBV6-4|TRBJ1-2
ASSDKRGQGINGYT
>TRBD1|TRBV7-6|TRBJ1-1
ASSLSGETGAFTEAF
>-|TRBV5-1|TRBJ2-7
ASSIGAGPTYEQY
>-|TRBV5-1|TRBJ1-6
ASSLVPGGLNSPLH
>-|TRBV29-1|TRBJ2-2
SVEDPEGFSTGELF
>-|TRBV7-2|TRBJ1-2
ASSLAPPGRGSYGYT
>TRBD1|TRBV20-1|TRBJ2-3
SIHRGFTDTQY
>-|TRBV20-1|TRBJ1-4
SASRLQASGEKLF
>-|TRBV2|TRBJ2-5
ASSVWGETQY
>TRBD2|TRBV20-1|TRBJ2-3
SARVSGGAGDTQY
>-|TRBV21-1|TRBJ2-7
NSPVDRGSEQY
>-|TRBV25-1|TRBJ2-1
ASSDPLPGPGNEQF
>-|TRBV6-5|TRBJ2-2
ASSYRWAGELF
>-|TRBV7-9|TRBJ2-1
ASKGSGNNEQF
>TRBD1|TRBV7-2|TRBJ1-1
ASSLGDRYTEAF
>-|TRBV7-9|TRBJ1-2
ASSFGGFYGYT
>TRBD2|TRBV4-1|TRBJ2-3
ASSQMPKRGGGDTQY
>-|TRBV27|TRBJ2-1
ASSLSFGPGGGNEQF
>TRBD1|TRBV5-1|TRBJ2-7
ASRPGTVYEQY
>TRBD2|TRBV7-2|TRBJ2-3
ASSNLAGEAQY
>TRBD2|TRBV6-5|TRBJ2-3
ASSYATGGGQDTQY
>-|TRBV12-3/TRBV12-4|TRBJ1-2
ASTYGGPYGYT
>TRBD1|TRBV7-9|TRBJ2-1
ASSSDRVGQF
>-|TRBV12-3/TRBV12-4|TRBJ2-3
ASAPSSGSTDTQY
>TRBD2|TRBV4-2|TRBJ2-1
ASSPRGAGSYNEQF
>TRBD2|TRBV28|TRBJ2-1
ASSSGTSGRR
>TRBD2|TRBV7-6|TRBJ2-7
ASSSATSEKPYEQY
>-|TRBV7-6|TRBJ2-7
ASSVTGKLSYEQY
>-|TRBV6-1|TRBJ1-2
ASSREGQNYGYT
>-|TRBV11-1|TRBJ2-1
ASSPGGDLRSSYNEQF
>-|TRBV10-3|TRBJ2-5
AIMGSNQETQY
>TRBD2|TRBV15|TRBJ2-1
ATSDEASGRLDEQF
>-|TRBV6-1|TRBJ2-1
ASSPTSFNEQF